What follows are 24 T cell receptor beta chains derived from one specimen sequenced in a study of T-cell memory formation after mild COVID-19. TCRdb re-analysed the 5' RACE reads in MiXCR, keeping a single row per CDR3 protein. The sample has approximately 5,000 distinct CDR3 sequences; around a quarter are singletons. The sample comprised PBMCs or a T cell subset sorted from them (not recorded which). These receptors all come from an adult who had mild COVID-19 (a few samples of this study predate the infection). Cell type and time point are not known.

This clonotype is termed medium-sized. The J gene is TRBJ2-1, the V gene TRBV12-3 or TRBV12-4, with D perhaps TRBD1 or TRBD2 (6 bases each). With 3 bases removed from V and 8 bases from J, the gap between germline ends came to 11 bases. The CDR3 totals 13 residues. CDR3 sequence reads: CASSFPGADEQFF. CDR3 nucleotides: TGTGCCAGCAGTTTCCCGGGGGCCGATGAGCAGTTCTTC.

There are many counts of this clonotype. The V and J genes are TRBV5-1 and TRBJ1-2; perhaps TRBD1 as D (6 bases). The germline V gene has CDR1 SGHRS and CDR2 YFSETQ. V was clipped by 0 bases and J by 4 bases, with 13 bases between them. The CDR3 contains 15 residues. The CDR3 loop is CASSLEQGGGYGYTF. The CDR3 region has the DNA TGCGCCAGCAGCTTGGAGCAGGGAGGGGGCTATGGCTACACCTTC.

By proportion, this clonotype is medium-sized. The chain is built from TRBV7-3 and TRBJ1-2, with D possibly matching TRBD1 (5 bases). This CDR3 has 13 residues. V lost 2 bases and J lost 2, with 6 bases in between. Germline V gene sequence: CDR1 SGHTA, CDR2 FQGTGA. The CDR3 DNA is TGTGCCAGCAGCTTAGAGGGGAACTATGGCTACACCTTC. Translating gives CASSLEGNYGYTF. Filled out from reference TRBV7-3 and TRBJ1-2, the complete variable domain reads GAGVSQTPSNKVTEKGKYVELRCDPISGHTALYWYRQSLGQGPEFLIYFQGTGAADDSGLPNDRFFAVRPEGSVSTLKIQRTERGDSAVYLCASSLEGNYGYTFGSGTRLTVV.

This chain joins TRBV24-1 and TRBJ2-3; unclear D gene. The CDR3 covers 13 residues. V lost 3 bases to trimming and J lost 0 bases, with 3 bases between them. The germline gives CDR1 KGHDR, CDR2 SFDVKD. For the CDR3, the DNA is TGTGCCACCAGTGATCCCAGCACAGATACGCAGTATTTT. This sequence encodes CATSDPSTDTQYF.

By share, this clonotype ranks as medium-sized. The rearrangement joins TRBV7-2 to TRBJ2-2; no reliable D call. The ends were cut back, 1 base at V and 0 bases at J, with 6 bases in the middle. The CDR3 loop spans 15 amino acids. Germline CDR1 SGHTA, CDR2 FQGNSA. This CDR3 is CASSLEPANTGELFF. The CDR3 DNA reads TGTGCCAGCAGCTTAGAGCCTGCGAACACCGGGGAGCTGTTTTTT.

This clonotype is classed as medium-sized. The chain recombines TRBV6-6 with TRBJ2-1; weak D call: TRBD1 (6 bases). This CDR3 has 15 residues. V lost 5 bases and J 7 bases, leaving 18 bases between the germline ends. Germline V gene lookup returns CDR1 MNHNY and CDR2 SVGAGI (reference sequence). The CDR3 nucleotides read TGTGCCAGCAGTCCCGACAGGTTCTCTTTTAATGAGCAGTTCTTC. Amino acids: CASSPDRFSFNEQFF.

This clonotype is judged medium-sized. The chain employs TRBV4-3 and TRBJ2-4; TRBD2 is a possible D gene (5 bases). Germline V gene lookup returns CDR1 LGHNA and CDR2 YSLEER. The V gene lost 3 bases and the J gene lost 3 bases, with 12 bases spanning the gap. This CDR3 contains 15 residues. The CDR3 loop reads CASSQGQEVKNIQYF. CDR3 DNA sequence: TGCGCCAGCAGCCAGGGTCAGGAGGTCAAAAACATTCAGTACTTC.

This clonotype is medium-sized (0.01 to 0.1%) in the sample. This chain uses TRBV5-1 with TRBJ2-1, with a tentative D call TRBD1 (5 bases). The V and J ends lost 7 bases and 9 bases respectively, with 11 bases between them. This CDR3 comprises 11 residues. Germline CDR1 SGHRS, CDR2 YFSETQ. CDR3 region: CASSLGPEQFF. CDR3 sequence (DNA): TGCGCCAGCTCCTTGGGGCCTGAGCAGTTCTTC.

This clonotype is labeled as medium-sized. This chain connects TRBV9 to TRBJ1-2; D might be TRBD1 (5 bases). Germline values: CDR1 SGDLS, CDR2 YYNGEE. Trimming left V 2 bases short and J 1 base short, with 15 bases between. CDR3 length equals 16 residues. CDR3: CASSVSPQEINYGYTF. CDR3 coding DNA: TGTGCCAGCAGCGTGTCCCCACAGGAGATTAACTATGGCTACACCTTC.

This clonotype is judged medium-sized. The chain joins TRBV4-1 to TRBJ2-2, with 9 bases that match TRBD2. Germline V CDR1 and CDR2: MGHRA, YSYEKL. CDR3 length equals 15 residues. After removal of 2 bases from V and 9 bases from J, the junction contained 7 bases not matched to a gene. The CDR3 loop reads CASSQPAGGQWELFF. The CDR3 DNA is TGCGCCAGCAGCCAACCGGCGGGGGGGCAGTGGGAGCTGTTTTTT.

Judged by abundance, this clonotype is medium-sized. The genes are TRBV4-2 and TRBJ1-1; 9 bases map to TRBD1. The CDR3 is 19 residues long. Germline lookup yields CDR1 LGHNA and CDR2 YNFKEQ. V trimming: 1 base; J trimming: 4 bases; junction bases outside the gene matches: 16. The CDR3 loop is CASSQVTRRTGDESTEAFF. CDR3 nucleotides: TGTGCCAGCAGCCAAGTAACTCGTCGGACAGGGGACGAAAGCACTGAAGCTTTCTTT.

The CDR3 spells CASSYAAAGEQYV. The DNA for the CDR3 is TGTGCCAGCAGTTATGCAGCCGCCGGCGAGCAGTACGTC. The chain joins TRBV6-2 or TRBV6-3 to TRBJ2-7; D is unclear. Germline lookup yields CDR1 MNHEY and CDR2 SVGEGT. This CDR3 contains 13 residues. The V end lost 3 bases, the J end lost 6 bases, and 12 bases lay between the germline ends.

This clonotype is categorized as medium-sized (0.01 to 0.1%). The chain links TRBV7-2 to TRBJ2-7; D perhaps matches TRBD1 (6 bases). Germline lookup yields CDR1 SGHTA and CDR2 FQGNSA. The CDR3 contains 14 residues. Trimming took off 5 bases at V and 6 bases at J, with 17 bases between the two ends. CDR3: CASSPEGVSSEQYF. CDR3 coding DNA: TGTGCCAGCAGCCCTGAGGGGGTCTCTTCCGAGCAGTACTTC.

This clonotype is labeled as medium-sized. The chain uses TRBV19 and TRBJ1-5, with D maybe TRBD1 (6 bases). This CDR3 is built from 17 residues. Trimming removed 0 bases at V and 3 bases at J, with 15 bases between. Germline V gives CDR1 LNHDA, CDR2 SQIVND (reference sequence). CDR3 nucleotides: TGTGCCAGTAGTATAGATGGAGCCAGGGGAATCAATCAGCCCCAGCATTTT. Translating it yields CASSIDGARGINQPQHF.

The sample holds many counts of this clonotype. The V call is TRBV20-1, the J call TRBJ2-1; D not resolved. The V end was cut by 3 bases, the J end by 0 bases, with 15 bases between. Looked up from germline, CDR1 is DFQATT and CDR2 is SNEGSKA (reference sequence). This CDR3 has 16 residues. The CDR3 here is CSASPIERTSYNEQFF. The DNA of the CDR3 is TGCAGTGCTAGCCCCATCGAGAGGACCTCCTACAATGAGCAGTTCTTC.

By proportion, this clonotype is medium-sized. This chain joins TRBV9 and TRBJ2-2; no firm D call. Trimming shortened V by 2 bases and J by 2 bases, and 10 bases separated the two germline ends. There are 15 residues in the CDR3. In germline, CDR1 is SGDLS, CDR2 YYNGEE. This chain's CDR3 is CASSVSGSNTGELFF. CDR3 in DNA: TGTGCCAGCAGCGTCTCAGGCAGTAACACCGGGGAGCTGTTTTTT.

This clonotype was seen only once. The V and J genes are TRBV5-1 and TRBJ2-1; TRBD2 matches 8 bases. Losses at the gene ends were 2 bases for V and 6 bases for J; bases not matched to a gene: 7. The CDR3 contains 15 residues. The germline CDR1 and CDR2 sequences are SGHRS and YFSETQ. The chain's CDR3 is CASSLGPSGGNEQFF. The CDR3 nucleotides are TGCGCCAGCAGCTTAGGCCCCAGCGGGGGCAATGAGCAGTTCTTC.

Judged by abundance, this clonotype is medium-sized (0.01 to 0.1%). The CDR3 DNA sequence: TGTGCCATCAGGAGGAGCTCCTATAATTCACCCCTCCACTTT. Protein product: CAIRRSSYNSPLHF. The rearrangement uses TRBV10-3 and TRBJ1-6; D gene ambiguous. Germline loops: CDR1 ENHRY, CDR2 SYGVKD. The CDR3 spans 14 residues. With 6 bases removed from V and 0 bases from J, the gap between germline ends came to 6 bases.

By proportion, this clonotype is medium-sized. This chain links TRBV20-1 with TRBJ1-1, with TRBD1 identical over 8 bases. The trim removed 8 bases at V and 0 bases at J, leaving 5 bases unmatched. Germline V CDR1 and CDR2: DFQATT, SNEGSKA (reference sequence). This CDR3 is built from 13 residues. The DNA for the CDR3 is TGCAGTCCCCGGGACAGGATGAACACTGAAGCTTTCTTT. This gives the protein CSPRDRMNTEAFF.

By share, this clonotype ranks as medium-sized (0.01 to 0.1%). The chain joins TRBV7-2 to TRBJ2-1, with 14 bases identical to TRBD2. J gave up 5 bases and V 4 bases, and 10 bases lay outside the gene matches. CDR1 is SGHTA and CDR2 is FQGNSA in the germline V gene. The CDR3 length is 18 residues. The CDR3 reads CASSSRLGTSGGNNEQFF. In nucleotides, the CDR3 is TGTGCCAGCAGCTCCCGACTGGGGACTAGCGGGGGTAACAATGAGCAGTTCTTC. Together with reference TRBV7-2 and TRBJ2-1, the CDR3 gives the full variable domain: GAGVSQSPSNKVTEKGKDVELRCDPISGHTALYWYRQSLGQGLEFLIYFQGNSAPDKSGLPSDRFSAERTGGSVSTLTIQRTQQEDSAVYLCASSSRLGTSGGNNEQFFGPGTRLTVL.

The gene calls are TRBV21-1 and TRBJ2-1. TRBV21-1 is listed as a pseudogene. This CDR3 region has 18 residues. The DNA of the CDR3 is TGTGCCAGCAGCAAAGCGTCAAGGGTTCTTTGGTCCTACAATGAGCAGTTCTTC. Its translation is CASSKASRVLWSYNEQFF.

The chain combines TRBV20-1 with TRBJ2-7, with TRBD2 identical over 10 bases. Per germline, CDR1 DFQATT and CDR2 SNEGSKA (reference sequence). The CDR3 is 16 residues long. J lost 1 base, V lost 0 bases, and 6 bases had no gene match. CDR3 protein: CSARDVLAGMSYEQYF. The CDR3 DNA reads as TGCAGTGCTAGAGATGTACTAGCGGGGATGTCCTACGAGCAGTACTTC.

By share of the sample, this clonotype is medium-sized. This sequence joins TRBV6-6 and TRBJ1-1, with D uncertain. Trimming removed 5 bases from V and 1 base from J, with 8 bases in between. This CDR3 spans 13 amino acids. CDR1 MNHNY and CDR2 SVGAGI come from the germline V gene (reference sequence). CDR3 nucleotide sequence: TGTGCCAGCAGTAAGGACGGGAACACTGAAGCTTTCTTT. This encodes CASSKDGNTEAFF.

By share, this clonotype counts as medium-sized. The chain couples TRBV7-9 to TRBJ1-5, with no clear D. CDR1 and CDR2 from the germline V gene are SEHNR and FQNEAQ (reference sequence). With 2 bases removed from V and 0 bases from J, the gap between germline ends came to 2 bases. There are 13 residues in the CDR3. CDR3 loop: CASSLNSNQPQHF. The CDR3 DNA follows: TGTGCCAGCAGCTTAAATAGCAATCAGCCCCAGCATTTT.